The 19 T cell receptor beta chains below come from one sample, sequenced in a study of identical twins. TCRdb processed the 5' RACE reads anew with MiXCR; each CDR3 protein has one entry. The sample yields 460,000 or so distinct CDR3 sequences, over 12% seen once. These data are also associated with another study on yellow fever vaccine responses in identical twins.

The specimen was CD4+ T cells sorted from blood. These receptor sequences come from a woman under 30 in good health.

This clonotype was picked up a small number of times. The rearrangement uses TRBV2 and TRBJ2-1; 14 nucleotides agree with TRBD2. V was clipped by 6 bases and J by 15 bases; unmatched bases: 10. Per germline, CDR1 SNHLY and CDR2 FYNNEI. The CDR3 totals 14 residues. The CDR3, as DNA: TGTGCCAGCAGCCATGGGACTAGCGGGAGTTCCTTGTTCTTC. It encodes CASSHGTSGSSLFF.

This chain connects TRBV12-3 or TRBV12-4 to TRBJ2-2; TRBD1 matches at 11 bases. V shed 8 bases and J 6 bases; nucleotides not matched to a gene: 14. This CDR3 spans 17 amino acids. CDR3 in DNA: TGTGCCAGCTCCGAAACTAGGGGGACAGGGGGACCCGGGGAGCTGTTTTTT. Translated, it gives CASSETRGTGGPGELFF.

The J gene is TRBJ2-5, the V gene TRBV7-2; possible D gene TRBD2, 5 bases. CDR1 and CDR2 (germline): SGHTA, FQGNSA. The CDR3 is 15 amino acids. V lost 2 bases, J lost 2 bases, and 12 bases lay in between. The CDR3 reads CASSLRFRGQETQYF. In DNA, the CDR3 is TGTGCCAGCAGCTTACGGTTTCGAGGGCAAGAGACCCAGTACTTC.

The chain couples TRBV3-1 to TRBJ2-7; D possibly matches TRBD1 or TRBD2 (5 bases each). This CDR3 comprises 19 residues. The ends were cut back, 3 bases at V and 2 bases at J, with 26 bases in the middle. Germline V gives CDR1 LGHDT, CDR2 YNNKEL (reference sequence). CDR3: CASSHEPTHSRGPTYEQYF. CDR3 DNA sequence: TGTGCCAGCAGCCACGAACCAACCCACTCCCGGGGCCCTACCTACGAGCAGTACTTC.

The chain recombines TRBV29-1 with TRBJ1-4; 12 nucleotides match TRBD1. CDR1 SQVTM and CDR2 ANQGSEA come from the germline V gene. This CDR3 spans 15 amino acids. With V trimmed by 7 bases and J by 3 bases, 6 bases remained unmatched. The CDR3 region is CSAGTGGLSNEKLFF. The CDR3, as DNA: TGCAGCGCCGGGACAGGGGGCTTGTCTAATGAAAAACTGTTTTTT.

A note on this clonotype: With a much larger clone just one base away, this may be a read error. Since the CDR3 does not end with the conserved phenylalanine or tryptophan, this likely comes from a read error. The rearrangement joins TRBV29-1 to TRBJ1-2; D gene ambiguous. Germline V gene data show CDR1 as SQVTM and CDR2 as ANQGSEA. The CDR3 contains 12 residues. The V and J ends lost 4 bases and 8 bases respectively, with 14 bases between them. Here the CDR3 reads CSVVTAHEGYTV. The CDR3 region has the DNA TGCAGCGTTGTGACGGCACATGAAGGCTACACCGTC.

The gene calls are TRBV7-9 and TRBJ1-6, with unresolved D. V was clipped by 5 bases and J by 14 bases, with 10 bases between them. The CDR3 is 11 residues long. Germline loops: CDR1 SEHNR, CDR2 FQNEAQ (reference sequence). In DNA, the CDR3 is TGTGCCAGCAGCCCCAGCCTCACCCTCCACTTT. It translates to CASSPSLTLHF.

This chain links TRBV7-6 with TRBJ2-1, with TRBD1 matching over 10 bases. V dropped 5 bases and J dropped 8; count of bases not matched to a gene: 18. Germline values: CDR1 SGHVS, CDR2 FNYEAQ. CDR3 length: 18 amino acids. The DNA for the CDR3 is TGTGCCAGCAGCCGACAGGGGGCCTCCGGGACCCCCCTCGATGAGCAGTTCTTC. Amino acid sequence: CASSRQGASGTPLDEQFF.

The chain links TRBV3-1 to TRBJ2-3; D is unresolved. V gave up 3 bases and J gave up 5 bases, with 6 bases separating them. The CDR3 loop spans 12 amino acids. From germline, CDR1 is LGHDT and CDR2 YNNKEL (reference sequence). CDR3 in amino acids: CASSHTKDTQYF. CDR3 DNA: TGTGCCAGCAGCCACACTAAAGATACGCAGTATTTT.

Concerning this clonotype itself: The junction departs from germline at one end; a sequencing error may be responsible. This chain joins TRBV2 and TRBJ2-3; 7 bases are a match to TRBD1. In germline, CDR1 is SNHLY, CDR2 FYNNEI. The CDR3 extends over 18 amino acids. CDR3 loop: CTSSFGAGTVTSTDTQYF. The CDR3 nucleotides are TGTACCAGCAGTTTTGGGGCCGGGACAGTCACTAGCACAGATACGCAGTATTTT.

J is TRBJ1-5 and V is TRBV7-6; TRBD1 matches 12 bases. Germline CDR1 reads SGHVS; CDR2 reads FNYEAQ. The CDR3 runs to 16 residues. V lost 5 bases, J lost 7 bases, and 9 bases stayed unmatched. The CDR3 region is CASSPQSGQGAQPQHF. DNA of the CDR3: TGTGCCAGCAGCCCCCAGTCGGGACAGGGGGCCCAGCCCCAGCATTTT. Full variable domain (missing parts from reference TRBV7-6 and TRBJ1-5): GAGVSQSPRYKVTKRGQDVALRCDPISGHVSLYWYRQALGQGPEFLTYFNYEAQQDKSGLPNDRFSAERPEGSISTLTIQRTEQRDSAMYRCASSPQSGQGAQPQHFGDGTRLSIL.

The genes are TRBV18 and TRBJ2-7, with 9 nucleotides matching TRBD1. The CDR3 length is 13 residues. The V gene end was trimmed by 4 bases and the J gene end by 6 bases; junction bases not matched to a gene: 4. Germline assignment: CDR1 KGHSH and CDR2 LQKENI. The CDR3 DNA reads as TGTGCCAGCTCACGGGACAGGGTTAGCGAGCAGTACTTC. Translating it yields CASSRDRVSEQYF.

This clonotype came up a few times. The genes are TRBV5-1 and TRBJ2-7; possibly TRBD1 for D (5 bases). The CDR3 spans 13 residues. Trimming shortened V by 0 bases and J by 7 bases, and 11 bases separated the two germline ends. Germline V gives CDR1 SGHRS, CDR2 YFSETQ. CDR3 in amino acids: CASSLEGIREQYF. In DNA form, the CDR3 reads TGCGCCAGCAGCTTGGAGGGGATCCGGGAGCAGTACTTC.

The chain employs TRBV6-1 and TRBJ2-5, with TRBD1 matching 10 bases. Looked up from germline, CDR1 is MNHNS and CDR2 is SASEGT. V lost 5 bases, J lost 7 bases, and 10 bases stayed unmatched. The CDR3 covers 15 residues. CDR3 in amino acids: CASSTTGTGDPTQYF. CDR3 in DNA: TGTGCCAGCAGTACCACCGGGACAGGGGATCCGACCCAGTACTTC.

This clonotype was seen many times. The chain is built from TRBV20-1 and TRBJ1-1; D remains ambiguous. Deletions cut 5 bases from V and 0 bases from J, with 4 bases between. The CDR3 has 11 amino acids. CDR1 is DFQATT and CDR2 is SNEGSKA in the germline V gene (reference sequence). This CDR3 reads CSALMNTEAFF. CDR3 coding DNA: TGCAGTGCTCTAATGAACACTGAAGCTTTCTTT.

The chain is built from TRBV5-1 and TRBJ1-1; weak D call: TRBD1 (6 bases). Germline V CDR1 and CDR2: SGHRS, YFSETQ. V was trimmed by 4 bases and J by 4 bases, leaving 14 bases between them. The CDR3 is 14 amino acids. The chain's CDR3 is CASSVDRGATEAFF. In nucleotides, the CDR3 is TGCGCCAGCAGCGTGGACAGAGGGGCCACTGAAGCTTTCTTT.

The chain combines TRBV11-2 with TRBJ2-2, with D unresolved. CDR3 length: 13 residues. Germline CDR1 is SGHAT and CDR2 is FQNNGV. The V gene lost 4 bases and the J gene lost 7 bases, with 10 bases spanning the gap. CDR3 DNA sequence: TGTGCCAGCAGCTCACTAAGAGGCGGGGAGCTGTTTTTT. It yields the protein CASSSLRGGELFF. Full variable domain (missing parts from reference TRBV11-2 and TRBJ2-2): EAGVAQSPRYKIIEKRQSVAFWCNPISGHATLYWYQQILGQGPKLLIQFQNNGVVDDSQLPKDRFSAERLKGVDSTLKIQPAKLEDSAVYLCASSSLRGGELFFGEGSRLTVL.

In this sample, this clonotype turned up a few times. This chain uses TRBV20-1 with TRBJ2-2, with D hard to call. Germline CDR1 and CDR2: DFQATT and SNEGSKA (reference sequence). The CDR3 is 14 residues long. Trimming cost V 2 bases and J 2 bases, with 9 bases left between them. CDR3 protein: CSARHGLNTGELFF. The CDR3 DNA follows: TGCAGTGCTAGACATGGGCTAAACACCGGGGAGCTGTTTTTT.

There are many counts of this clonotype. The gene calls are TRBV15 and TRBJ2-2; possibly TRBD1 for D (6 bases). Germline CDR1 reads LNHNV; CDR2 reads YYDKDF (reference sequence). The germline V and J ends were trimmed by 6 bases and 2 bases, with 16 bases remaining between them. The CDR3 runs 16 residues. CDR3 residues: CATRSTTGINTGELFF. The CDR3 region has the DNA TGTGCCACCAGATCAACAACAGGGATTAACACCGGGGAGCTGTTTTTT.